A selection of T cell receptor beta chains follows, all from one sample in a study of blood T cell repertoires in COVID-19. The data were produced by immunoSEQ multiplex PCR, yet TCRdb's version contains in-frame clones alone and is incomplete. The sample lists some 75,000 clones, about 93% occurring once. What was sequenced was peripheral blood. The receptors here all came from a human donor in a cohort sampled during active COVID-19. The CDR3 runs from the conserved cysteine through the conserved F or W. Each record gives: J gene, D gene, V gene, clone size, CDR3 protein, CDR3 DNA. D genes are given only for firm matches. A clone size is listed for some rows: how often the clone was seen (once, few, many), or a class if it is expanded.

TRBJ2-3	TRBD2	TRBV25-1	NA	CASSDFAGGQDTQYF	TGTGCCAGCAGTGATTTTGCGGGGGGGCAGGATACGCAGTATTTT
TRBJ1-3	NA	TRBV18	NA	CASSPRGTFDTIYF	TGTGCCAGCTCACCCAGGGGTACATTTGACACCATATATTTT
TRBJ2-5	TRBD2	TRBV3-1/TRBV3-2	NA	CASSQGGGTETQYF	TGTGCCAGCAGCCAAGGCGGGGGGACGGAGACCCAGTACTTC
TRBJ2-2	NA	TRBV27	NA	CASSLSATANTGELFF	TGTGCCAGCAGTTTATCTGCGACAGCGAACACCGGGGAGCTGTTTTTT
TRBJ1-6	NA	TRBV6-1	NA	CASSERITGDSPLHF	TGTGCCAGCAGTGAGCGGATTACGGGGGATTCACCCCTCCACTTT
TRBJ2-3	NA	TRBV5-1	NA	CASSLDAGRSTDTQYF	TGCGCCAGCAGCTTGGATGCGGGGCGGAGCACAGATACGCAGTATTTT
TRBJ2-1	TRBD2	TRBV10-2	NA	CASSESLAGGWYEQFF	TGCGCCAGCAGTGAGTCTCTAGCGGGGGGCTGGTATGAGCAGTTCTTC
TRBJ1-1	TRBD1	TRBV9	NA	CASSLLTGGDTEAFF	TGTGCCAGCAGCCTTCTGACAGGGGGAGACACTGAAGCTTTCTTT
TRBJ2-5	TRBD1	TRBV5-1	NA	CASSLSQGAETQYF	TGCGCCAGCAGCTTATCCCAGGGGGCAGAGACCCAGTACTTC
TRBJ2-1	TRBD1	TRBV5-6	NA	CASSFFGTGGLRANEQFF	TGTGCCAGCAGCTTTTTCGGGACAGGGGGCCTCAGAGCCAATGAGCAGTTCTTC
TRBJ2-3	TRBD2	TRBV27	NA	CASSLDLGGIADTQYF	TGTGCCAGCAGTTTGGATTTGGGGGGGATAGCAGATACGCAGTATTTT
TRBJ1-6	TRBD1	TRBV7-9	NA	CASSSPGQGGGSPLHF	TGTGCCAGCAGCTCTCCGGGACAGGGTGGGGGTTCACCCCTCCACTTT
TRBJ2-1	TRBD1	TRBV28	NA	CASRGAGGRYNEQFF	TGTGCCAGCAGAGGGGCAGGGGGCCGGTACAATGAGCAGTTCTTC
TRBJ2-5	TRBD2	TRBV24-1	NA	CATSDQGLAGETQYF	TGTGCCACCAGTGATCAGGGACTAGCGGGGGAGACCCAGTACTTC
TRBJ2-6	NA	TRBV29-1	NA	CSVRVFSSGANVLTF	TGCAGCGTCAGGGTGTTCTCCTCTGGGGCCAACGTCCTGACTTTC
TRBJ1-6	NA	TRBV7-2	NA	CASSLDSSYNSPLHF	TGTGCCAGCAGCTTAGACAGCTCCTATAATTCACCCCTCCACTTT
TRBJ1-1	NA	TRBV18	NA	CASSPQGQNTEAFF	TGTGCCAGCTCACCACAGGGGCAGAACACTGAAGCTTTCTTT
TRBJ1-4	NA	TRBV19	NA	CANPQGPHNEKLFF	TGTGCCAACCCCCAGGGGCCACATAATGAAAAACTGTTTTTT
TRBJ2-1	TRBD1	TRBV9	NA	CASSVVGTGARYNEQFF	TGTGCCAGCAGCGTAGTAGGGACAGGGGCCCGCTACAATGAGCAGTTCTTC
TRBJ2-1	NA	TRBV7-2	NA	CASSLRGLLNEQFF	TGTGCCAGCAGCTTAAGGGGACTCCTCAATGAGCAGTTCTTC
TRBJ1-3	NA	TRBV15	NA	CATSRDRGGRAGNTIYF	TGTGCCACCAGCAGAGATCGGGGAGGGAGAGCTGGAAACACCATATATTTT
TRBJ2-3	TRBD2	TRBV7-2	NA	CASSQTSGGATDTQYF	TGTGCCAGCAGCCAGACTAGCGGGGGGGCGACAGATACGCAGTATTTT
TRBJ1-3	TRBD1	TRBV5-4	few	CASSLGDRGQNTIYF	TGTGCCAGCAGCTTGGGAGACAGGGGGCAAAACACCATATATTTT
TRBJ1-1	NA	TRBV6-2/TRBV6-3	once	CASSGLQGSLMNTEAFF	TGTGCCAGCAGTGGTTTACAGGGATCCCTTATGAACACTGAAGCTTTCTTT
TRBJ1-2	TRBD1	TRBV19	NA	CASSPGQDHFYGYTF	TGTGCCAGTAGCCCGGGACAGGACCACTTCTATGGCTACACCTTC
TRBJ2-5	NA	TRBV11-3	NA	CASSRGRGASNQETQYF	TGTGCCAGCAGCCGAGGACGGGGGGCTTCCAATCAAGAGACCCAGTACTTC
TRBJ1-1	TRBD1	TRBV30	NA	CAWGTGNTEAFF	TGTGCCTGGGGGACAGGGAACACTGAAGCTTTCTTT
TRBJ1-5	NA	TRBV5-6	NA	CASSSGVGRNQPQHF	TGTGCCAGCAGCTCGGGGGTTGGAAGGAATCAGCCCCAGCATTTT
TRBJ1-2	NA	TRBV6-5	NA	CASSTRYDGYTF	TGTGCCAGCAGTACTCGATACGATGGCTACACCTTC
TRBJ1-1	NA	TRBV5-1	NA	CASTVPGLSNTEAFF	TGCGCCAGCACCGTTCCGGGACTCTCGAACACTGAAGCTTTCTTT
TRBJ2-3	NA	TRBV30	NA	CAWSPGPDTQYF	TGTGCCTGGAGTCCCGGTCCAGATACGCAGTATTTT
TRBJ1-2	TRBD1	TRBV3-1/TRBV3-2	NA	CASSPGTGYGYTF	TGTGCCAGCAGCCCTGGGACAGGGTATGGCTACACCTTC
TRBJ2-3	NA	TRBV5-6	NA	CASSFRPSADTQYF	TGTGCCAGCAGCTTCCGTCCTTCGGCAGATACGCAGTATTTT
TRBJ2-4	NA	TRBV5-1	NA	CASSLTGRNIQYF	TGCGCCAGCAGCTTGACGGGGAGGAACATTCAGTACTTC
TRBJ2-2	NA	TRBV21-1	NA	CASSKGTGGTGELFF	TGTGCCAGCAGCAAGGGGACGGGGGGCACCGGGGAGCTGTTTTTT
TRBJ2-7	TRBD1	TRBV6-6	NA	CASSYSPGTGPYEQYF	TGTGCCAGCAGTTACTCGCCCGGGACAGGACCCTACGAGCAGTACTTC
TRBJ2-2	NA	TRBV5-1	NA	CASSVTGTGTGELFF	TGCGCCAGCAGCGTCACAGGAACGGGCACCGGGGAGCTGTTTTTT
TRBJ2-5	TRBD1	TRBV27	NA	CASSSGTAQETQYF	TGTGCCAGCAGTTCGGGGACAGCCCAAGAGACCCAGTACTTC
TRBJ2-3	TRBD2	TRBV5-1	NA	CASSTGLAGDLSTDTQYF	TGCGCCAGCAGCACCGGACTAGCGGGGGACCTGAGCACAGATACGCAGTATTTT
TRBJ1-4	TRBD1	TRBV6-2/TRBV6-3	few	CASSSLQGRNEKLFF	TGTGCCAGCAGTTCTCTACAGGGGAGGAATGAAAAACTGTTTTTT
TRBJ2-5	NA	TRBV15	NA	CATSIGSGGVGETQYF	TGTGCCACCAGCATAGGTAGTGGGGGCGTTGGGGAGACCCAGTACTTC
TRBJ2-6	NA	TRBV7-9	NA	CASSSRTVEANVLTF	TGTGCCAGCAGCTCCCGGACAGTTGAGGCCAACGTCCTGACTTTC
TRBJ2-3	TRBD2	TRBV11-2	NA	CASSLRRGERTDTQYF	TGTGCCAGCAGCTTAAGGCGGGGGGAGAGGACAGATACGCAGTATTTT
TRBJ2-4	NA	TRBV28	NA	CASSPPGYGKNIQYF	TGTGCCAGCAGCCCACCCGGGTATGGCAAAAACATTCAGTACTTC
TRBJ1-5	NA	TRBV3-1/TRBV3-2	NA	CASSPITGSNQPQHF	TGTGCCAGCAGCCCGATTACAGGAAGCAATCAGCCCCAGCATTTT
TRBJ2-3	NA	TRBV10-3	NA	CAIRGGGEKDTQYF	TGTGCCATCAGGGGTGGAGGGGAGAAGGATACGCAGTATTTT
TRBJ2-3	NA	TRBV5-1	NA	CASSLGVGSHTDTQYF	TGCGCCAGCAGCTTGGGGGTAGGGAGCCACACAGATACGCAGTATTTT